The clone carrying this T cell receptor (beta chain) was seen only a few times. Its specificity is unknown. This sample stems from a study of T cells after yellow fever vaccination. Findings and caveats of the study: Post-booster samples contained most primary-vaccination clones (approximately 95% CD4, about 90% CD8).

TCRdb analysed the 5' RACE reads with MiXCR anew, one entry per CDR3 protein. The sample contains hundreds of thousands of distinct CDR3 sequences, under 25% of which appear only once. Germline CDR1 reads SGHRS; CDR2 reads YFSETQ. The CDR3 runs 13 residues. The V gene lost 2 bases and the J gene lost 5 bases, with 10 bases spanning the gap. The gene calls are TRBV5-1 and TRBJ1-1; D call uncertain. The sequence derives from a man aged 25-45 years who received the YFV17D yellow fever vaccine. Sequencing used PBMCs, obtained 15 days after the yellow fever booster vaccination. The CDR3 loop is CASSFVTETEAFF. The CDR3 region has the DNA TGCGCCAGCAGCTTTGTAACAGAAACTGAAGCTTTCTTT.